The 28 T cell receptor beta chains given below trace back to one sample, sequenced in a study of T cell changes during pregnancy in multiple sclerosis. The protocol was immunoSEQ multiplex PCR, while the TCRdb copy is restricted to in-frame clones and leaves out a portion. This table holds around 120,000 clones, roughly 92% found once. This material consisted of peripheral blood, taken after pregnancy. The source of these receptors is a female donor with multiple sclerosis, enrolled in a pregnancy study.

CDR3 DNA sequence: TGTGCCAGCAGCAAAGACAGAAGTACGCAGTATTTT. Its protein product is CASSKDRSTQYF. V gene TRBV7-9 combines with J gene TRBJ2-3; D perhaps matches TRBD1 (5 bases). The CDR3 is made up of 12 amino acids. The germline V gene has CDR1 SEHNR and CDR2 FQNEAQ (reference sequence). V was clipped by 5 bases and J by 8 bases, with 11 bases between them.

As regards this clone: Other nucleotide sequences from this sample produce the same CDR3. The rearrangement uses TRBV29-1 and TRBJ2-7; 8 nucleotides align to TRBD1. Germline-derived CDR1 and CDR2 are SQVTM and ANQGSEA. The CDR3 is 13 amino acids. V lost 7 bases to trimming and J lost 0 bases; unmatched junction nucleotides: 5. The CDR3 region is CSAGTGSSYEQYF. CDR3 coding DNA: TGCAGCGCTGGGACAGGAAGCTCCTACGAGCAGTACTTC.

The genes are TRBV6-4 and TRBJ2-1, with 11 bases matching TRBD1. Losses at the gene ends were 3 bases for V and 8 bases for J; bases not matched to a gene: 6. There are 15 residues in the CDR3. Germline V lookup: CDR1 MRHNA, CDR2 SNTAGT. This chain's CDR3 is CASSDGDRGSDEQFF. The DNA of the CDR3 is TGTGCCAGCAGTGATGGGGACAGGGGGTCGGATGAGCAGTTCTTC.

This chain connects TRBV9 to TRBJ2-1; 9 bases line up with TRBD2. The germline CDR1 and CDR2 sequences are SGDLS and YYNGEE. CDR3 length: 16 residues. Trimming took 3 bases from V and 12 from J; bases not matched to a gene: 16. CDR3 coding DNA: TGTGCCAGCAGCGCCCAAACCCGGCTAGCGGGGCCCAGGCAGTTCTTC. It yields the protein CASSAQTRLAGPRQFF.

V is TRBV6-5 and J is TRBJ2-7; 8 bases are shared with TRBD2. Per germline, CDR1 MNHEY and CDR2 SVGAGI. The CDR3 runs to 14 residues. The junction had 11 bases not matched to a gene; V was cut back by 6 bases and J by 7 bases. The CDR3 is CASRRPSGGLEQYF. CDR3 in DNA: TGTGCCAGCAGGAGGCCCTCGGGGGGGCTTGAGCAGTACTTC.

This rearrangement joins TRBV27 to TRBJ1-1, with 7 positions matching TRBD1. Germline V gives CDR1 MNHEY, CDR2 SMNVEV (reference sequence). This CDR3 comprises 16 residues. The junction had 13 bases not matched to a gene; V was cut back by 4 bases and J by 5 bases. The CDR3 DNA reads TGTGCCAGCAGTTCCGTGACAGGGAATATTGGGACTGAAGCTTTCTTT. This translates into CASSSVTGNIGTEAFF.

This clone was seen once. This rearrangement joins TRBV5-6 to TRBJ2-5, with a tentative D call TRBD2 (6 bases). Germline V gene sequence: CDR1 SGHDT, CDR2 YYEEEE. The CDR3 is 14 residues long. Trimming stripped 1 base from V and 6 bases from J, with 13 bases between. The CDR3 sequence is CASSLWGEEQTQYF. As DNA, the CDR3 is TGTGCCAGCAGCTTGTGGGGGGAGGAACAGACCCAGTACTTC.

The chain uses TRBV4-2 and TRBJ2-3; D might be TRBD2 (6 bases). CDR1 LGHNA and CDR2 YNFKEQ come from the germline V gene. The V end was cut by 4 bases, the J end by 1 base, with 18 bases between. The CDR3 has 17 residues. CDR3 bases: TGTGCCAGCAGCCCCGACCCCCCGGGCGGGGGCACAGATACGCAGTATTTT. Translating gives CASSPDPPGGGTDTQYF.

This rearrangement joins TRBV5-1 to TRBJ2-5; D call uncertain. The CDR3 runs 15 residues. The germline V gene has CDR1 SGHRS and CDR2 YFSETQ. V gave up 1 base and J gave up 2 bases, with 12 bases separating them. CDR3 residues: CASSLSALAQETQYF. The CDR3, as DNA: TGCGCCAGCAGCTTGTCAGCTTTAGCACAAGAGACCCAGTACTTC. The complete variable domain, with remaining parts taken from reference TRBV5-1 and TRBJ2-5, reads KAGVTQTPRYLIKTRGQQVTLSCSPISGHRSVSWYQQTPGQGLQFLFEYFSETQRNKGNFPGRFSGRQFSNSRSEMNVSTLELGDSALYLCASSLSALAQETQYFGPGTRLLVL.

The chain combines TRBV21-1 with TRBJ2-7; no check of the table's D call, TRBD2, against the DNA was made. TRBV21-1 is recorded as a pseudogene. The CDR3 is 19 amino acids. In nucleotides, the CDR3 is TGTGCCAGCAGCAAAGTTATTAGGCGGGATGACGGGAGCTCCTACGAGCAGTACTTC. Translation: CASSKVIRRDDGSSYEQYF.

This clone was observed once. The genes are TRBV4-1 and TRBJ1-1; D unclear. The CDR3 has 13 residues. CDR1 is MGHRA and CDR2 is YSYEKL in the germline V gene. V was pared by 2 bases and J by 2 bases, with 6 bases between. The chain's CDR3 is CASSQWSNTEAFF. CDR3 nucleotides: TGCGCCAGCAGCCAATGGAGTAACACTGAAGCTTTCTTT.

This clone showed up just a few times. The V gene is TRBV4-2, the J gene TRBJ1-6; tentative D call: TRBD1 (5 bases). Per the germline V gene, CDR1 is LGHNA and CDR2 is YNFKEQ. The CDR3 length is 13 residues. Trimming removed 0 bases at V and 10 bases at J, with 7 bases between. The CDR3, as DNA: TGTGCCAGCAGCCAAGATCGGGGGTCACCCCTCCACTTT. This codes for CASSQDRGSPLHF.

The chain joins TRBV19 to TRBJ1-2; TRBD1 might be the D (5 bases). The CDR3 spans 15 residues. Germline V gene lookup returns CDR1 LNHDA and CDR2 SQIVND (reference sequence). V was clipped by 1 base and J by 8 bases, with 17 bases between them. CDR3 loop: CASSIVPPADTGYTF. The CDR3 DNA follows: TGTGCCAGTAGTATAGTCCCCCCGGCGGACACGGGCTACACCTTC.

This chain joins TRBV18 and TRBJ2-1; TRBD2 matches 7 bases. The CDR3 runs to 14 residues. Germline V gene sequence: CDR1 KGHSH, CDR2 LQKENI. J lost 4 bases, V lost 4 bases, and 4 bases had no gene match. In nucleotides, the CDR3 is TGTGCCAGCTCACACGGGACTAATTACAATGAGCAGTTCTTC. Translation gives CASSHGTNYNEQFF.

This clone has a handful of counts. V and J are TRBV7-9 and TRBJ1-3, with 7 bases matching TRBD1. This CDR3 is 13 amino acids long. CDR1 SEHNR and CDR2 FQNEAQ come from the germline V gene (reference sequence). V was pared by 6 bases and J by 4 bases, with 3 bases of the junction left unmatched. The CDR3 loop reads CASSGRGGNTIYF. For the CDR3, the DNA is TGTGCCAGCAGTGGCAGGGGGGGAAACACCATATATTTT.

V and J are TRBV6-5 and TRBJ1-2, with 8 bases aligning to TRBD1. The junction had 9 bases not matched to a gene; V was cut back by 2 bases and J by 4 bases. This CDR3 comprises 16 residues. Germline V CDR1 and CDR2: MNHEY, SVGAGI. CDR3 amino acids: CASSYGTGQGAYGYTF. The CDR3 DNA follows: TGTGCCAGCAGTTACGGGACCGGGCAGGGGGCCTATGGCTACACCTTC.

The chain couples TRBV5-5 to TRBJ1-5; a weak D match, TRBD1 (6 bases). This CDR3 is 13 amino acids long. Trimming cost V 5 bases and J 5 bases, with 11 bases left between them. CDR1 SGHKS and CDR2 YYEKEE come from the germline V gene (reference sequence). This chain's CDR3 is CASRQGPDQPQHF. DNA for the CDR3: TGTGCCAGCAGACAGGGTCCCGATCAGCCCCAGCATTTT.

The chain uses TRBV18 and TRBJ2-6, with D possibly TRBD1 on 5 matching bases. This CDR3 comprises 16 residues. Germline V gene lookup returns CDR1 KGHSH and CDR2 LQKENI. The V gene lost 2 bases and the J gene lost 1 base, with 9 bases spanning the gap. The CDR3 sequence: CASSPTAGSGANVLTF. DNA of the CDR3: TGTGCCAGCTCACCAACAGCAGGGTCTGGGGCCAACGTCCTGACTTTC.

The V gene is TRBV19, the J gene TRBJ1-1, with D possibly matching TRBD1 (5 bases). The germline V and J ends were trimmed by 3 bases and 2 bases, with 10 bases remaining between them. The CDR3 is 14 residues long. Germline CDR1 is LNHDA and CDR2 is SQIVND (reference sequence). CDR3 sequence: CASSIEGLNTEAFF. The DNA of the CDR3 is TGTGCCAGTAGTATTGAGGGACTAAACACTGAAGCTTTCTTT. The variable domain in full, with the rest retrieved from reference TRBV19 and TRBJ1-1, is DGGITQSPKYLFRKEGQNVTLSCEQNLNHDAMYWYRQDPGQGLRLIYYSQIVNDFQKGDIAEGYSVSREKKESFPLTVTSAQKNPTAFYLCASSIEGLNTEAFFGQGTRLTVV.

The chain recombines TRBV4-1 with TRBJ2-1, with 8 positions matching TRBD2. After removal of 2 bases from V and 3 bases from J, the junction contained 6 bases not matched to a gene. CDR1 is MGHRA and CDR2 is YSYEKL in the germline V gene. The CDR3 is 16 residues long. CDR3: CASSQLSGGRYNEQFF. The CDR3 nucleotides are TGCGCCAGCAGCCAACTCAGCGGGGGCCGCTACAATGAGCAGTTCTTC.

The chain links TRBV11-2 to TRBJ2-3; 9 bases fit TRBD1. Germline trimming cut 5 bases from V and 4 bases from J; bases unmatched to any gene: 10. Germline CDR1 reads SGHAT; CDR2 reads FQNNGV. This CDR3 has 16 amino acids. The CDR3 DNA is TGTGCCAGCAGCACCTACAGGGGGCACCCTGCAGATACGCAGTATTTT. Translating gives CASSTYRGHPADTQYF.

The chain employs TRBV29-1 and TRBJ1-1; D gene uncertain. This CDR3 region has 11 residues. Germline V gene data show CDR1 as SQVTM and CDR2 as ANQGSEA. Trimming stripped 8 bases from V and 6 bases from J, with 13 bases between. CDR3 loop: CSPRVGSEAFF. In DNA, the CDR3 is TGCAGCCCGAGGGTTGGCTCTGAAGCTTTCTTT.

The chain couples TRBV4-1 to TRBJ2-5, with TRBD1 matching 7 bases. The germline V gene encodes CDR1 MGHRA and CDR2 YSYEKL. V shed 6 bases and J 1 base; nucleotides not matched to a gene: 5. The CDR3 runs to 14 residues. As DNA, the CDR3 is TGCGCCAGCAGTTCCGGGACAGCCCAAGAGACCCAGTACTTC. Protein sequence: CASSSGTAQETQYF.

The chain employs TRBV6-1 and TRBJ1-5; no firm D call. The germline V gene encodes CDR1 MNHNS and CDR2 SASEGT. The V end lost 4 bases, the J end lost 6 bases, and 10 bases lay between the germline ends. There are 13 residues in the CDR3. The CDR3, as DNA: TGTGCCAGCAGTGCCGGTGCGGGTCAGCCCCAGCATTTT. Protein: CASSAGAGQPQHF.

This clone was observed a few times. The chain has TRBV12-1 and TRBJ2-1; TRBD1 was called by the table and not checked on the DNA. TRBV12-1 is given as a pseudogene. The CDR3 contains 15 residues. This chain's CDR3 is CARSPGQGIFNEQFF. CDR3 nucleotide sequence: TGTGCCAGGTCACCGGGACAGGGGATTTTCAATGAGCAGTTCTTC.

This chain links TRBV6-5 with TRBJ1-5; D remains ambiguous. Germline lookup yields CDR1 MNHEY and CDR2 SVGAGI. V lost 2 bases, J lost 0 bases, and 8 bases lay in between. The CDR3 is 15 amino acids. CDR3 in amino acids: CASSYNRDSNQPQHF. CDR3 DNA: TGTGCCAGCAGTTACAATCGGGATAGCAATCAGCCCCAGCATTTT.

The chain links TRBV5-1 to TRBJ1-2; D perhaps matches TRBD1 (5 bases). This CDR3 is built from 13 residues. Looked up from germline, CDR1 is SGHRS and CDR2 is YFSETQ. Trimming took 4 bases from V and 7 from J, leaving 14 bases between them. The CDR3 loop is CASSRVEGSGYTF. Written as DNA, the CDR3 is TGCGCCAGCAGCAGGGTGGAGGGGAGTGGCTACACCTTC.

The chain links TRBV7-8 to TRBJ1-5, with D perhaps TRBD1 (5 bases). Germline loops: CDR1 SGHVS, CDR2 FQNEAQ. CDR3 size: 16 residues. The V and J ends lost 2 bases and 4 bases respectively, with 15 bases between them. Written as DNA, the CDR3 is TGTGCCAGCAGCTTACGCTCAGGGATATGGAATCAGCCCCAGCATTTT. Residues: CASSLRSGIWNQPQHF.